These T cell receptor beta chains were read from a single sample in a study of T cell repertoires in cytomegalovirus infection. TCRdb re-analysed the reads in MiXCR, keeping a single row per CDR3 protein. The table has 740,000 or so distinct CDR3 sequences, 35% to 45% seen once. Sequencing was performed on PBMCs. The receptors shown here come from a human donor in good health (CMV status not recorded). Some clones in this sample may be carry-over from other donors' samples. Each CDR3 is given with its conserved first and last residue. D genes are given only for firm matches. The size field is filled for only some rows; it gives once, few, many or a size class.

v_call	clone_size	j_call	d_call	cdr3_nt	cdr3_aa
TRBV6-2/TRBV6-3	once	TRBJ1-1	.	TGTGCCAGCAGTTTCGTTCCCGTGAACACTGAAGCTTTCTTT	CASSFVPVNTEAFF
TRBV11-2	few	TRBJ1-1	.	TGTGCCAGCAGCCCAAACGGGGGAGATTTGAACACTGAAGCTTTCTTT	CASSPNGGDLNTEAFF
TRBV6-5	once	TRBJ1-6	.	TGTGCCAGCAGTTACTCGATCCCGGGAAGCTCCTATAATTCACCCCTCCACTTT	CASSYSIPGSSYNSPLHF
TRBV19	.	TRBJ1-5	.	TGTGCCAGTAGCCGGGGACGGCGACAGTATAGCAATCAGCCCCAGCCTTTT	CASSRGRRQYSNQPQPF
TRBV7-2	.	TRBJ2-5	.	TGTGCCAGCAGCTTAGGCGGAGCTAGAGGGGAAGAGACCCAGTACTTC	CASSLGGARGEETQYF
TRBV7-6	few	TRBJ1-6	.	TGTGCCAGCAGCGTCGGACGGTCCTATAATTCACCCCTCCACTTT	CASSVGRSYNSPLHF
TRBV27	few	TRBJ1-3	.	TGTGCCAGCAGTTTGGTAGGGAATGGAAACACCATATATTTT	CASSLVGNGNTIYF
TRBV7-6	few	TRBJ2-3	.	TGTGCCAGCAGCTTAAATCCGGACTACCGCACAGATACGCAGTATTTT	CASSLNPDYRTDTQYF
TRBV24-1	.	TRBJ2-1	.	TGTGCCACCAGTGGCGGGGGCCTATTCAGCTTC	CATSGGGLFSF
TRBV20-1	.	TRBJ2-3	TRBD2	TGCAGTGCTAGCCGTGCGGGAGGCCCAGATACGCAGTATTTT	CSASRAGGPDTQYF
TRBV12-3/TRBV12-4	.	TRBJ2-3	.	TGTGCCAGCAGTTCCCTCGGTCCTCCTAGCACAGATACGCAGTATTTT	CASSSLGPPSTDTQYF
TRBV7-9	few	TRBJ1-1	.	TGTGCCAGCAGCCCCTCGGGTATCGAAGCTTTCTTT	CASSPSGIEAFF
TRBV5-8	.	TRBJ2-1	TRBD2	TGTGCCAGCAGCTCAATGGGACTAGCGGGGGGGATCTCCTACAATGAGCAGTTCTTC	CASSSMGLAGGISYNEQFF
TRBV19	.	TRBJ1-2	.	TGTGCAAGTAGTGCCCTTGGGGGAACCTCCGCGGATGGCTACACCTTC	CASSALGGTSADGYTF
TRBV7-9	few	TRBJ1-1	.	TGTGCCAGCAGCTTATTGGCAGACACTGAAGCTTTCTTT	CASSLLADTEAFF
TRBV5-6	.	TRBJ2-3	.	TGTGCCAGCAGCTTGGTGGGATACGGGGATACGCAGTATTTT	CASSLVGYGDTQYF
TRBV28	.	TRBJ1-2	TRBD1	TGTGCCAGCAGTGGTCGAGGGACAGTCTATGGCTACACCTTC	CASSGRGTVYGYTF
TRBV28	.	TRBJ2-1	.	TGTGCCAGCAGTTCCTTAGACTCAAGTCACAATGAGCAGTTCTTC	CASSSLDSSHNEQFF
TRBV28	.	TRBJ1-5	TRBD1	TGTGCCAGCAGACAGAACCCGGGACAGCCGAATCAGCCCCAGCATTTT	CASRQNPGQPNQPQHF
TRBV28	few	TRBJ2-4	.	TGTGCCAGCAGTTATTGGGCAGCAGCCAAAAACATTCAGTACTTC	CASSYWAAAKNIQYF
TRBV12-3/TRBV12-4	few	TRBJ1-2	.	TGTGCCAGCAGTTTCGGGGAGTCGCACTATGGCTACACCTTC	CASSFGESHYGYTF
TRBV20-1	.	TRBJ1-2	TRBD1	TGCAGTGCTAGAGTCCCCGGACAGGGGGTTAACTATGGCTACACCTTC	CSARVPGQGVNYGYTF
TRBV12-3/TRBV12-4	.	TRBJ2-7	.	TGTGCCAGCAGTTTTTGGAGGGGCGGTGTGTTCGAGCAGTACTTC	CASSFWRGGVFEQYF
TRBV10-3	few	TRBJ2-3	TRBD1	TGTGCCATCAGTGAGTCGATGGTTGGGACAGGGATAACAGATACGCAGTATTTT	CAISESMVGTGITDTQYF
TRBV6-8	.	TRBJ2-5	.	TGTGCCAGCAGTTACATGGCGGAGCAAGAGACCCAGTACTTC	CASSYMAEQETQYF
TRBV27	few	TRBJ1-1	TRBD1	TGTGCCAGCGGCGGACAGGGAAGTATCACTGAAGCTTTCTTT	CASGGQGSITEAFF
TRBV28	.	TRBJ2-2	.	TGTGCCAGCAGGGTTGGGCAGTTCGCGAACACCGGGGAGCTGTTTTTT	CASRVGQFANTGELFF
TRBV7-6	.	TRBJ2-7	.	TGTGCCAGCAGCTTAGGAGTTGCGGTGGAGGGCGAGCAGTACTTC	CASSLGVAVEGEQYF
TRBV12-3/TRBV12-4	.	TRBJ2-5	TRBD1	TGTGCCAGCAGTCGTCCTAGACAGGGATCTGAGACCCAGTACTTC	CASSRPRQGSETQYF
TRBV27	.	TRBJ1-5	.	TGTGCCAGCAGTTTATCGCCTAACCAGCAGGGACCCGTCCAGCCCCAGCATTTT	CASSLSPNQQGPVQPQHF
TRBV12-3/TRBV12-4	.	TRBJ2-1	.	TGTGCCAGCAGTTTCGGACGGGATGAGCAGTTCTTC	CASSFGRDEQFF
TRBV12-3/TRBV12-4	.	TRBJ1-2	.	TGTGCCAGCAGTGAGACAGTTTATGGCTACACCTTC	CASSETVYGYTF
TRBV24-1	.	TRBJ1-5	.	TGTGCCACCAGTGATGCCCGCGCAAGCAATCAGCCCCAGCATTTT	CATSDARASNQPQHF
TRBV20-1	.	TRBJ1-1	.	TGCAGTGCTGAAGGGGTGATGAACACTGAAGCTTTCTTT	CSAEGVMNTEAFF
TRBV28	.	TRBJ1-5	.	TGTGCCAGCCGGGCAGTTCATAGCAATCAGCCCCAGCATTTT	CASRAVHSNQPQHF
TRBV28	.	TRBJ1-4	.	TGTGCCAGCAGTACGGGGGGGATTGGGCTCGGAAAACTGTTTTTT	CASSTGGIGLGKLFF
TRBV2	.	TRBJ2-2	.	TGTGCCAGCAGTGACTTGGGGCGCGGGACCGGGGAGCTGTTTTTT	CASSDLGRGTGELFF
TRBV10-3	few	TRBJ2-7	.	TGTGCCATCAGTGAGTCTGCAGTAGCCTACGAGCAGTACTTC	CAISESAVAYEQYF
TRBV2	.	TRBJ1-4	.	TGTGCCAGCAGCTTTGGACAGAATAATGAAAAACTGTTTTTT	CASSFGQNNEKLFF
TRBV7-2	many	TRBJ2-7	.	TGTGCCAGCAGTAAGGACAACTCCTACGAGCAGTACTTC	CASSKDNSYEQYF
TRBV28	few	TRBJ2-4	.	TGTGCCAGCAGCCTAAGGAGACCCACAGTTGGCATTCAGTACTTC	CASSLRRPTVGIQYF
TRBV15	once	TRBJ2-4	.	TGTGCCACCAGCAGAGCCCCAACCTGGGAAAACATTCAGTACTTC	CATSRAPTWENIQYF